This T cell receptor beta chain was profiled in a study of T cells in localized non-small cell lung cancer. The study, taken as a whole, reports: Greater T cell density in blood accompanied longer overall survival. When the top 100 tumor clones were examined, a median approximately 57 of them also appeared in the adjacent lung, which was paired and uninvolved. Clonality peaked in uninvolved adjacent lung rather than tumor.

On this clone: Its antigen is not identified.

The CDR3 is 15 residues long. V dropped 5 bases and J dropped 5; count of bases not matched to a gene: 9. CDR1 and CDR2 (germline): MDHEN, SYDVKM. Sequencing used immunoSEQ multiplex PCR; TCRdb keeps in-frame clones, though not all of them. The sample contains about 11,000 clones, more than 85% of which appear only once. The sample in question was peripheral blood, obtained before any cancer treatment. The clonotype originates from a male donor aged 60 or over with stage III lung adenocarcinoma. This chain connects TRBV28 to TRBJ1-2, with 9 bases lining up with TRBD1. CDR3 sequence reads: CASSAPGQGGYGYTF. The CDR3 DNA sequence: TGTGCCAGCAGTGCCCCGGGACAGGGAGGGTATGGCTACACCTTC.